Detailed here is one T cell receptor (beta chain). Its antigen remains unknown. The PCR ran on 60 Vbeta and 13 Jbeta primers. Here immunoSEQ multiplex PCR was the method, and the copy in TCRdb shows in-frame clones only, minus some. The sample shows tens of thousands of clones, roughly 67% of them seen only once. This CDR3 comprises 15 residues. The V and J ends lost 7 bases and 2 bases, in that order; junction bases with no gene match: 7. Germline CDR1 and CDR2: LNHDA and SQIVND (reference sequence). Whereas donors were nominally healthy upon sampling, unrecorded immune exposures were probable. The sample comes from a study of cytomegalovirus exposure and HLA in healthy donors. Points from the study as a whole: Later analysis demonstrated an association between a missense DCLRE1C variant and TCR beta V- and J-gene trimming. Prior analysis indicated that the majority of TCR beta V segments exhibited productivity approximately 90% or approximately 30% of the time. Later on, an analysis showed TCR association rates differing by HLA locus, with DRB1 the most and HLA-C the fewest.

The TCR sequence derives from a man in his forties in good health and CMV-seropositive. The chain uses TRBV19 and TRBJ1-5, with 8 bases aligning to TRBD1. The sample consisted of PBMCs. The CDR3 protein is CASTMDRVGNQPQHF. The CDR3 nucleotides read TGTGCCAGTACCATGGACAGGGTTGGCAATCAGCCCCAGCATTTT. Variable domain in full (rest from reference TRBV19 and TRBJ1-5): DGGITQSPKYLFRKEGQNVTLSCEQNLNHDAMYWYRQDPGQGLRLIYYSQIVNDFQKGDIAEGYSVSREKKESFPLTVTSAQKNPTAFYLCASTMDRVGNQPQHFGDGTRLSIL.